A single sample is the source of the 13 T cell receptor beta chains below, sequenced in a study of blood T cell repertoires in COVID-19. Assay used: immunoSEQ multiplex PCR; TCRdb lists only in-frame clones, some missing. The data hold a few hundred thousand clones, with roughly nine tenths observed a single time. Sequencing was performed on PBMCs or T cells enriched from blood (not recorded which). The receptors stem from a young man who had recovered from COVID-19.

The chain is built from TRBV10-3 and TRBJ1-2, with D tentatively TRBD1 (6 bases). CDR1 ENHRY and CDR2 SYGVKD come from the germline V gene. This CDR3 has 13 residues. V lost 0 bases to trimming and J lost 4 bases, with 6 bases between them. CDR3 protein: CAISESQGYGYTF. The DNA for the CDR3 is TGTGCCATCAGTGAGTCACAGGGCTATGGCTACACCTTC.

This clone was found once. The chain combines TRBV14 with TRBJ1-2; 8 nucleotides agree with TRBD1. The length of the CDR3 is 14 residues. V was clipped by 3 bases and J by 8 bases; unmatched bases: 8. Germline-derived CDR1 and CDR2 are SGHDN and FVKESK. The CDR3 coding sequence is TGTGCCAGCAGCCAGATCGACAGGGGAGACGGCTACACCTTC. Protein: CASSQIDRGDGYTF.

The genes are TRBV19 and TRBJ1-2; possible D gene TRBD1, 5 bases. This CDR3 is 14 amino acids long. The germline CDR1 and CDR2 sequences are LNHDA and SQIVND (reference sequence). V was trimmed by 2 bases and J by 4 bases, leaving 11 bases between them. The CDR3: CASSILGAGYGYTF. The CDR3 nucleotides are TGTGCCAGTAGTATACTAGGGGCAGGCTATGGCTACACCTTC.

The gene calls are TRBV29-1 and TRBJ2-7; 9 bases match TRBD2. V gave up 3 bases and J gave up 0 bases; unmatched junction bases: 9. The CDR3 runs to 16 residues. The germline CDR1 and CDR2 sequences are SQVTM and ANQGSEA. The CDR3 sequence: CSVDGISGGDSYEQYF. CDR3 in DNA: TGCAGCGTTGATGGAATTAGCGGGGGAGACTCCTACGAGCAGTACTTC.

The rearrangement links TRBV6-5 to TRBJ2-7; 10 nucleotides agree with TRBD1. V shed 3 bases and J 4 bases; nucleotides not matched to a gene: 6. This CDR3 is built from 15 residues. The germline gives CDR1 MNHEY, CDR2 SVGAGI. The CDR3 sequence: CASSYATGGSYEQYF. The CDR3 coding sequence is TGTGCCAGCAGTTATGCGACAGGGGGCTCATACGAGCAGTACTTC.

Note on this clone: The junction does not match germline at one end; this may be a read error. The chain uses TRBV4-1 and TRBJ2-1; 10 bases line up with TRBD2. The germline CDR1 and CDR2 sequences are MGHRA and YSYEKL. This CDR3 is 12 amino acids long. DNA for the CDR3: TGTGCGAGCGGGAGGGCCACGAATGAGCAGTTCTTC. Translating it yields CASGRATNEQFF.

The rearrangement joins TRBV7-9 to TRBJ2-5, with 10 bases lining up with TRBD2. The germline V gene has CDR1 SEHNR and CDR2 FQNEAQ (reference sequence). The CDR3 extends over 14 amino acids. V lost 6 bases and J lost 5; bases outside the gene matches: 6. This chain's CDR3 is CASSFSGGLETQYF. CDR3 in DNA: TGTGCCAGCAGTTTTAGCGGGGGGCTGGAGACCCAGTACTTC.

The V call is TRBV27, the J call TRBJ1-5; D is ambiguous. This CDR3 is built from 14 residues. The V gene lost 3 bases and the J gene lost 0 bases, with 6 bases spanning the gap. Looked up from germline, CDR1 is MNHEY and CDR2 is SMNVEV (reference sequence). This CDR3 is CASSFTDSNQPQHF. The CDR3 nucleotides read TGTGCCAGCAGTTTTACAGATAGCAATCAGCCCCAGCATTTT.

A single count supports this clone. This chain connects TRBV9 to TRBJ2-6; tentative D call: TRBD1 (6 bases). The germline V gene encodes CDR1 SGDLS and CDR2 YYNGEE. CDR3 size: 16 residues. V lost 4 bases to trimming and J lost 1 base, with 12 bases between them. CDR3 sequence reads: CASSSLGGSGANVLTF. CDR3 nucleotide sequence: TGTGCCAGCAGCTCCCTAGGGGGTTCTGGGGCCAACGTCCTGACTTTC.

The chain uses TRBV7-9 and TRBJ1-4; 7 nucleotides match TRBD1. The CDR3 runs to 12 residues. V was pared by 7 bases and J by 6 bases, with 2 bases of the junction left unmatched. The germline CDR1 and CDR2 sequences are SEHNR and FQNEAQ (reference sequence). CDR3: CASNRGDEKLFF. The CDR3 DNA reads as TGTGCCAGCAACAGGGGTGATGAAAAACTGTTTTTT.

The J gene is TRBJ2-7, the V gene TRBV27, with 9 positions matching TRBD2. This CDR3 is built from 15 residues. The junction had 7 bases not matched to a gene; V was cut back by 5 bases and J by 2 bases. Germline V gives CDR1 MNHEY, CDR2 SMNVEV (reference sequence). The CDR3 bases are TGTGCCAGCAGTGAGAGCGGGGGGCGAACCTACGAGCAGTACTTC. Translated, it gives CASSESGGRTYEQYF.

The rearrangement joins TRBV6-6 to TRBJ2-7, with 11 bases matching TRBD2. CDR1 and CDR2 from the germline V gene are MNHNY and SVGAGI (reference sequence). CDR3 length equals 15 residues. V shed 6 bases, J shed 1 base, and the junction held 5 bases outside the gene matches. For the CDR3, the DNA is TGTGCCAGCAGGGGGACTAGCGGTATATCCTACGAGCAGTACTTC. Translated, it gives CASRGTSGISYEQYF.

This rearrangement joins TRBV7-9 to TRBJ2-7; 8 nucleotides line up with TRBD1. The V gene's germline CDR1 is SEHNR and CDR2 FQNEAQ (reference sequence). CDR3 length: 16 amino acids. The trim removed 3 bases at V and 3 bases at J, leaving 10 bases unmatched. Written as DNA, the CDR3 is TGTGCCAGCAGCTTCGCCGGGACAGGTACCGACTACGAGCAGTACTTC. Translated: CASSFAGTGTDYEQYF. The full variable domain, with the rest looked up from reference TRBV7-9 and TRBJ2-7, is DTGVSQNPRHKITKRGQNVTFRCDPISEHNRLYWYRQTLGQGPEFLTYFQNEAQLEKSRLLSDRFSAERPKGSFSTLEIQRTEQGDSAMYLCASSFAGTGTDYEQYFGPGTRLTVT.